The 17 T cell receptor beta chains given below trace back to one sample, sequenced in a study of tumor-infiltrating lymphocytes in primary liver carcinoma. A constant-region primer served to make TCR beta cDNA from approximately 490 ng total RNA. ARM-PCR, slightly modified, supplied the TCR beta libraries through three nested multiplex PCR rounds. For roughly 10 cycles apiece, the opening two PCR rounds ran with TRBV1-TRBV30 forward primers and a C-beta reverse primer. TCRdb passed the multiplex PCR reads through MiXCR, listing each CDR3 protein once. The sample lists about 310,000 distinct CDR3 sequences; around three fifths were seen once. It was unsorted whole blood that yielded blood RNA, and germline DNA was also extracted. Sequenced sample: peripheral blood. Every receptor here comes from a woman in her twenties or thirties with primary liver carcinoma and hepatitis B virus infection.

In regard to this clonotype: A read error is likely, as this CDR3 ends without the conserved phenylalanine or tryptophan. The chain employs TRBV11-3 and TRBJ2-7; D not resolved. This CDR3 is 14 amino acids long. Germline V gene sequence: CDR1 SGHNT, CDR2 YENEEA. In nucleotides, the CDR3 is TGTCCCAGCAGCTCTAAAGGCGCGAACTACGAGCAGTACCTC. The encoded protein is CPSSSKGANYEQYL.

This clonotype came up a few times. CDR3 sequence: CASSSPSGSSYNEQFF. The CDR3 bases are TGTGCCAGCAGTTCCCCTAGCGGGAGCTCCTACAATGAGCAGTTCTTC. The V gene is TRBV6-6, the J gene TRBJ2-1; the match to TRBD2 covers 10 bases. Germline-derived CDR1 and CDR2 are MNHNY and SVGAGI (reference sequence). V shed 4 bases, J shed 0 bases, and the junction held 3 bases outside the gene matches. This CDR3 is built from 16 residues.

The chain recombines TRBV28 with TRBJ2-5; D is undetermined. CDR3 length: 12 residues. V was pared by 6 bases and J by 5 bases, with 10 bases between. Germline values: CDR1 MDHEN, CDR2 SYDVKM. The CDR3 spells CASRSLRETQYF. The CDR3 DNA sequence: TGTGCCAGCAGGTCCCTGAGGGAGACCCAGTACTTC.

The chain uses TRBV5-5 and TRBJ2-3; the D is unclear. V gave up 6 bases and J gave up 4 bases, with 9 bases separating them. Germline assignment: CDR1 SGHKS and CDR2 YYEKEE (reference sequence). This CDR3 is 12 amino acids long. CDR3 sequence reads: CASILLPDTQYF. The CDR3 bases are TGTGCCAGCATCCTACTTCCAGATACGCAGTATTTT.

This clonotype has only a few counts. The rearrangement joins TRBV6-1 to TRBJ2-3; tentatively, D is TRBD1 (6 bases). Germline-derived CDR1 and CDR2 are MNHNS and SASEGT. V was shortened by 7 bases and J by 1 base, with 12 bases between the two germline ends. The CDR3 spans 14 residues. Here the CDR3 reads CASKGRGGTDTQYF. For the CDR3, the DNA is TGTGCCAGCAAAGGCAGGGGAGGCACAGATACGCAGTATTTT.

Comments on this clonotype: The germline gene is not matched at one end of the junction; a read error may be the cause. The CDR3 spells CASNLALGSGATVELFF. CDR3 nucleotides: TGTGCCAGCAACTTAGCCCTAGGGTCGGGGGCCACCGTGGAGCTGTTTTTT. The gene calls are TRBV11-2 and TRBJ2-2, with D perhaps being TRBD1 or TRBD2 (6 bases each). Per germline, CDR1 SGHAT and CDR2 FQNNGV. CDR3 size: 17 residues. Together with reference TRBV11-2 and TRBJ2-2, the CDR3 gives the full variable domain: EAGVAQSPRYKIIEKRQSVAFWCNPISGHATLYWYQQILGQGPKLLIQFQNNGVVDDSQLPKDRFSAERLKGVDSTLKIQPAKLEDSAVYLCASNLALGSGATVELFFGEGSRLTVL.

This chain connects TRBV6-5 to TRBJ2-5; D perhaps matches TRBD2 (6 bases). Deletions cut 2 bases from V and 0 bases from J, with 7 bases between. The CDR3 runs to 14 residues. Looked up from germline, CDR1 is MNHEY and CDR2 is SVGAGI. The CDR3 DNA reads as TGTGCCAGCAGTTACGGGGGGTACCAAGAGACCCAGTACTTC. Encoded protein: CASSYGGYQETQYF.

About this clonotype itself: Possible read error: a much larger clone is one base away. The CDR3 end shows no conserved phenylalanine or tryptophan, and so a read error is likely. The chain has TRBV6-1 and TRBJ2-5; weak D call: TRBD1 (5 bases). The CDR3 runs 15 residues. Germline V gene data show CDR1 as MNHNS and CDR2 as SASEGT. V dropped 4 bases and J dropped 3 bases, with 15 bases sitting between them. Here the CDR3 DNA reads TGTGCCAGCAGTGCCAACAGGCAGGAGAAAGAGACCCAGTACATC. This translates into CASSANRQEKETQYI.

This clonotype was counted a few times. The rearrangement joins TRBV6-5 to TRBJ2-3; TRBD1 is a possible D gene (5 bases). Germline V gene lookup returns CDR1 MNHEY and CDR2 SVGAGI. The V and J ends lost 6 bases and 1 base respectively, with 23 bases between them. The CDR3 loop spans 18 amino acids. The CDR3 DNA is TGTGCCAGCAGCCATAGGGTCCGACCCAGGGCGGGCACAGATACGCAGTATTTT. It codes for CASSHRVRPRAGTDTQYF.

This clonotype appeared many times. The chain employs TRBV12-3 or TRBV12-4 and TRBJ1-2; D not certain. This CDR3 comprises 15 residues. Trimming took off 3 bases at V and 6 bases at J, with 17 bases between the two ends. CDR3 loop: CASSFSLGIKNGYTF. The CDR3, as DNA: TGTGCCAGCAGTTTTTCCCTGGGGATTAAGAATGGCTACACCTTC.

In this sample, this clonotype turned up a few times. This chain links TRBV6-5 with TRBJ2-1; weak D call: TRBD2 (5 bases). The V gene lost 0 bases and the J gene lost 0 bases, with 9 bases spanning the gap. The CDR3 spans 16 residues. Germline-derived CDR1 and CDR2 are MNHEY and SVGAGI. DNA of the CDR3: TGTGCCAGCAGTTACTCGGGGAGCCTCTCCTACAATGAGCAGTTCTTC. Its protein is CASSYSGSLSYNEQFF.

In regard to this clonotype: Possible read error: a much larger clone is one base away. V and J are TRBV7-8 and TRBJ2-2; possible D gene TRBD1, 6 bases. The CDR3 runs to 13 residues. Trimming took off 6 bases at V and 6 bases at J, with 11 bases between the two ends. Germline V gene data show CDR1 as SGHVS and CDR2 as FQNEAQ. The CDR3 DNA reads as TGTGCCAGCAGACAACAGGGAGCCGGGGAGCTGTTTTTT. This codes for CASRQQGAGELFF.

The chain joins TRBV12-3 or TRBV12-4 to TRBJ2-1; 10 nucleotides line up with TRBD2. The CDR3 length is 13 residues. Trimming cost V 6 bases and J 15 bases; bases outside gene matches: 11. CDR3 nucleotides: TGTGCCAGCAGGGCACCCGGGACTAGCGTTCGGTTCTTC. Amino acids: CASRAPGTSVRFF.

This clonotype was seen only a few times. The V and J genes are TRBV30 and TRBJ2-1; tentative D call: TRBD1 (7 bases). With 4 bases removed from V and 3 bases from J, the gap between germline ends came to 16 bases. This CDR3 comprises 15 residues. The germline gives CDR1 GTSNPN, CDR2 SVGIG (reference sequence). In DNA, the CDR3 is TGTGCCTGGACAGGGGGGCCGTCAATCTACAATGAGCAGTTCTTC. Encoded protein: CAWTGGPSIYNEQFF. The full variable domain, with the rest looked up from reference TRBV30 and TRBJ2-1, is SQTIHQWPATLVQPVGSPLSLECTVEGTSNPNLYWYRQAAGRGLQLLFYSVGIGQISSEVPQNLSASRPQDRQFILSSKKLLLSDSGFYLCAWTGGPSIYNEQFFGPGTRLTVL.

On this clonotype itself: Being one base from a much bigger clone, this may be a read error. The CDR3 carries no conserved terminal phenylalanine or tryptophan, so it likely arises from a read error. The CDR3 DNA reads as TGTGCCAGCAGTTACTCGCCAGGATCCACCTACGAGCAGTACTTA. Its protein product is CASSYSPGSTYEQYL. The rearrangement joins TRBV6-2 or TRBV6-3 to TRBJ2-7; D remains ambiguous. V gave up 0 bases and J gave up 2 bases, with 11 bases separating them. The CDR3 totals 15 residues. CDR1 and CDR2 (germline): MNHEY, SVGEGT.

This chain links TRBV10-2 with TRBJ1-2; D not resolved. This CDR3 region has 12 residues. Trimming removed 6 bases at V and 4 bases at J, with 9 bases between. Per germline, CDR1 WSHSY and CDR2 SAAADI. The CDR3 region has the DNA TGCGCCAGCAGAAAAAACAGCTATGGCTACACCTTC. It is translated as CASRKNSYGYTF.

The rearrangement uses TRBV7-9 and TRBJ2-3, with a tentative D call TRBD2 (6 bases). Trimming pared 5 bases from V and 4 bases from J, leaving 13 bases between. The germline V gene has CDR1 SEHNR and CDR2 FQNEAQ (reference sequence). The length of the CDR3 is 14 residues. The CDR3 spells CASSRLDGSDTQYF. CDR3 bases: TGTGCCAGCAGCCGACTAGATGGGTCAGATACGCAGTATTTT.